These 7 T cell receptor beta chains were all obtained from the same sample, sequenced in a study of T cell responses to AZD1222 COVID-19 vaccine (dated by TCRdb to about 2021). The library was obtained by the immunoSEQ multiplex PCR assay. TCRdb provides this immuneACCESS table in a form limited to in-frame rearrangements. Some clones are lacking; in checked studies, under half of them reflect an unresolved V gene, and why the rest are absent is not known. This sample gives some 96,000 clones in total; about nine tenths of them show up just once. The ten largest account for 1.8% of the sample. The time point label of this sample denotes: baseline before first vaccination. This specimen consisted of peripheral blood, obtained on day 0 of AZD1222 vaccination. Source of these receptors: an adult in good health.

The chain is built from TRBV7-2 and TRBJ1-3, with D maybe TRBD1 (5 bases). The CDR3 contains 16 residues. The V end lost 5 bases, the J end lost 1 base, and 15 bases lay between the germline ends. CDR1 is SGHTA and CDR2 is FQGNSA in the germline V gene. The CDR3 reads CASSPDSGASGNTIYF. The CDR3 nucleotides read TGTGCCAGCAGCCCGGATTCTGGGGCGTCTGGAAACACCATATATTTT.

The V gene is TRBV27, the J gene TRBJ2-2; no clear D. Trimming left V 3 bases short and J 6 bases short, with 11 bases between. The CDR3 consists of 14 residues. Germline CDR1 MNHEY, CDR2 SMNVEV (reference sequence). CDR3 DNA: TGTGCCAGCAGTTTGTATGAAGGCGCCGGGGAGCTGTTTTTT. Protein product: CASSLYEGAGELFF.

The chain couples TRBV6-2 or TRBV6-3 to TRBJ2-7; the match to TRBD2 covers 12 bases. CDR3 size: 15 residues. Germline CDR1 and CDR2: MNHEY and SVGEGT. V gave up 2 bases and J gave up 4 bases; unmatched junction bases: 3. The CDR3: CASSYRTSGVYEQYF. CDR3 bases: TGTGCCAGCAGTTACCGGACTAGCGGGGTTTACGAGCAGTACTTC.

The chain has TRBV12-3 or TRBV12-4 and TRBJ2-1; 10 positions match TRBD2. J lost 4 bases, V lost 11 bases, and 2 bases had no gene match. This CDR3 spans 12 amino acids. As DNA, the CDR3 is TGTGCCGGTAGCGGGAGGTACAATGAGCAGTTCTTC. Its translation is CAGSGRYNEQFF.

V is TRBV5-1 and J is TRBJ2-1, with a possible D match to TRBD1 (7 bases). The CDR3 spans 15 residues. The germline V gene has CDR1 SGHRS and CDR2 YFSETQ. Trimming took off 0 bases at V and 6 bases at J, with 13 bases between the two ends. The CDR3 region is CASSLDRQGGNEQFF. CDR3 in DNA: TGCGCCAGCAGCTTGGATCGCCAGGGGGGCAATGAGCAGTTCTTC. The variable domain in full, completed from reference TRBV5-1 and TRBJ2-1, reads KAGVTQTPRYLIKTRGQQVTLSCSPISGHRSVSWYQQTPGQGLQFLFEYFSETQRNKGNFPGRFSGRQFSNSRSEMNVSTLELGDSALYLCASSLDRQGGNEQFFGPGTRLTVL.

CDR3 region: CASSPSQVYNSPLHF. In nucleotides, the CDR3 is TGTGCCAGCAGCCCTTCTCAGGTTTATAATTCACCCCTCCACTTT. The rearrangement links TRBV5-5 to TRBJ1-6; D is unresolved. The CDR3 runs to 15 residues. Trimming stripped 4 bases from V and 4 bases from J, with 12 bases between. Germline loops: CDR1 SGHKS, CDR2 YYEKEE (reference sequence).

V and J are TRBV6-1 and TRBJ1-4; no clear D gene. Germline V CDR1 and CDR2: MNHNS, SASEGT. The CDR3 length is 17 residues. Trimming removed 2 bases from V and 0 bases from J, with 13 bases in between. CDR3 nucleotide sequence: TGTGCCAGCAGTGAACGGAGGGATGTGGCAACTAATGAAAAACTGTTTTTT. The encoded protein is CASSERRDVATNEKLFF.